The 21 T cell receptor beta chains in this list originate from one sample, sequenced in a study of OX40 agonist ivuxolimab in advanced cancers. The data were produced by immunoSEQ multiplex PCR, yet TCRdb's version contains in-frame clones alone and is incomplete. The sample holds about 55,000 clones, about 86% seen once. The sequencing here drew on CD4+ or CD8+ T cells sorted from blood, taken in a trial of the OX40 agonist ivuxolimab. Receptors were obtained from an adult with an advanced solid tumor such as melanoma, head and neck, liver or kidney cancer.

The genes are TRBV5-1 and TRBJ2-1; D gene uncertain. V lost 4 bases and J lost 6, with 17 bases in between. CDR1 SGHRS and CDR2 YFSETQ come from the germline V gene. The CDR3 has 15 amino acids. In DNA, the CDR3 is TGCGCCAGCAGCCCCTCCGCCACCACCGGCAATGAGCAGTTCTTC. This codes for CASSPSATTGNEQFF.

The CDR3 loop reads CASTPAGVTGNIQYF. The DNA of the CDR3 is TGTGCCAGCACCCCCGCGGGTGTAACGGGAAACATTCAGTACTTC. The chain combines TRBV28 with TRBJ2-4; a weak D match, TRBD2 (5 bases). Trimming cost V 7 bases and J 6 bases, with 19 bases left between them. The CDR3 covers 15 residues. Germline loops: CDR1 MDHEN, CDR2 SYDVKM.

This chain uses TRBV18 with TRBJ2-5; no clear D. The CDR3 sequence is 14 residues long. Germline V gene data show CDR1 as KGHSH and CDR2 as LQKENI. With 5 bases removed from V and 2 bases from J, the gap between germline ends came to 12 bases. CDR3 nucleotides: TGTGCCAGCTCATTAGTCAGAGAACAAGAGACCCAGTACTTC. Translated: CASSLVREQETQYF. The entire variable domain, with the rest obtained from reference TRBV18 and TRBJ2-5, is as follows: NAGVMQNPRHLVRRRGQEARLRCSPMKGHSHVYWYRQLPEEGLKFMVYLQKENIIDESGMPKERFSAEFPKEGPSILRIQQVVRGDSAAYFCASSLVREQETQYFGPGTRLLVL.

The V and J genes are TRBV5-1 and TRBJ2-5; tentatively, D is TRBD2 (6 bases). Judging by the DNA end, TRBJ2-7 fits better; the J call may be wrong. The CDR3 contains 14 residues. CDR1 is SGHRS and CDR2 is YFSETQ in the germline V gene. The CDR3 protein is CASSLAAGHYEQYF. The CDR3 DNA reads TGCGCCAGCAGCTTGGCCGCGGGGCACTACGAGCAGTACTTC.

This clone was counted a single time. The rearrangement links TRBV18 to TRBJ2-5, with D possibly being TRBD2 (5 bases). The CDR3 length is 15 residues. CDR1 is KGHSH and CDR2 is LQKENI in the germline V gene. Trimming took 4 bases from V and 0 from J, leaving 12 bases between them. CDR3 coding DNA: TGTGCCAGCTCACTTGGAGGCCTGTACCAAGAGACCCAGTACTTC. Protein: CASSLGGLYQETQYF.

This sequence joins TRBV15 and TRBJ1-5, with D perhaps matching TRBD1 (5 bases). Germline V CDR1 and CDR2: LNHNV, YYDKDF (reference sequence). Trimming took 0 bases from V and 7 from J, leaving 19 bases between them. CDR3 size: 17 residues. CDR3 sequence: CATSRDGTFGEGQPQHF. CDR3 coding DNA: TGTGCCACCAGCAGAGATGGGACCTTTGGAGAGGGGCAGCCCCAGCATTTT.

J is TRBJ2-7 and V is TRBV11-2; 8 bases fit TRBD1. Trimming at V came to 1 base and at J to 4 bases, leaving 3 bases not matched to a gene. This CDR3 has 14 residues. The germline CDR1 and CDR2 sequences are SGHAT and FQNNGV. As DNA, the CDR3 is TGTGCCAGCAGCTTAGTCGGACAGGGTTACGAGCAGTACTTC. Translating it yields CASSLVGQGYEQYF. Filled out from reference TRBV11-2 and TRBJ2-7, the complete variable domain reads EAGVAQSPRYKIIEKRQSVAFWCNPISGHATLYWYQQILGQGPKLLIQFQNNGVVDDSQLPKDRFSAERLKGVDSTLKIQPAKLEDSAVYLCASSLVGQGYEQYFGPGTRLTVT.

The J gene is TRBJ2-1, the V gene TRBV15, with 9 bases fitting TRBD2. CDR1 and CDR2 (germline): LNHNV, YYDKDF (reference sequence). The V and J ends lost 0 bases and 5 bases, in that order; junction bases with no gene match: 5. CDR3 size: 16 residues. CDR3 in DNA: TGTGCCACCAGCAGAGACCTTGCGGGAGGGAACAATGAGCAGTTCTTC. It yields the protein CATSRDLAGGNNEQFF.

The chain is built from TRBV9 and TRBJ2-4, with D perhaps matching TRBD2 (6 bases). Looked up from germline, CDR1 is SGDLS and CDR2 is YYNGEE. This CDR3 spans 14 amino acids. V gave up 0 bases and J gave up 8 bases, with 12 bases separating them. CDR3 in amino acids: CASSVGGGADIQYF. In DNA form, the CDR3 reads TGTGCCAGCAGCGTAGGGGGAGGAGCGGACATTCAGTACTTC.

V and J are TRBV28 and TRBJ1-5; D remains ambiguous. V was trimmed by 7 bases and J by 3 bases, leaving 16 bases between them. Germline CDR1 reads MDHEN; CDR2 reads SYDVKM. The CDR3 runs to 15 residues. The CDR3: CASKKGSYTNQPQHF. The CDR3 DNA is TGTGCCAGCAAAAAGGGCAGTTATACCAATCAGCCCCAGCATTTT.

The chain has TRBV28 and TRBJ1-5, with D maybe TRBD1 (5 bases). Germline-derived CDR1 and CDR2 are MDHEN and SYDVKM. The CDR3 extends over 13 amino acids. Trimming stripped 5 bases from V and 3 bases from J, with 8 bases between. CDR3 region: CASSRQHNQPQHF. The CDR3, as DNA: TGTGCCAGCAGTAGACAGCACAATCAGCCCCAGCATTTT.

The rearrangement links TRBV5-8 to TRBJ2-1; D is unresolved. Trimming took 5 bases from V and 8 from J, leaving 8 bases between them. The CDR3 runs to 11 residues. Germline V gene sequence: CDR1 SGHTS, CDR2 YDEGEE. CDR3 sequence (DNA): TGTGCCAGCAGAAGTTTGGATGAGCAGTTCTTC. Its protein product is CASRSLDEQFF.

Sample share makes this clone medium-sized (0.01 to 0.1%). CDR3 protein: CASSKGQGGYTF. The CDR3 DNA is TGTGCCAGCAGCAAAGGACAGGGTGGCTACACCTTC. This sequence joins TRBV21-1 and TRBJ1-2; TRBD1 was called by the table and not checked on the DNA. TRBV21-1 is reported as a pseudogene. This CDR3 region has 12 residues.

This sequence joins TRBV7-8 and TRBJ1-6; possibly TRBD1 for D (6 bases). Germline V gives CDR1 SGHVS, CDR2 FQNEAQ. This CDR3 is built from 18 residues. Deletions cut 5 bases from V and 0 bases from J, with 17 bases between. CDR3 DNA sequence: TGTGCCAGCAGCCTGGGGGGGCACCTGAGCTCCTATAATTCACCCCTCCACTTT. Translated: CASSLGGHLSSYNSPLHF.

This chain connects TRBV16 to TRBJ1-2, with TRBD1 matching 9 bases. V lost 4 bases, J lost 4 bases, and 7 bases stayed unmatched. CDR1 is KGHSY and CDR2 is FQNENV in the germline V gene. There are 15 residues in the CDR3. CDR3 nucleotide sequence: TGTGCCAGCAGCCCGCGTACAGGGGGCAGCTATGGCTACACCTTC. It codes for CASSPRTGGSYGYTF.

The chain employs TRBV2 and TRBJ2-3; perhaps TRBD1 as D (7 bases). Germline CDR1 and CDR2: SNHLY and FYNNEI. The CDR3 covers 14 residues. V was pared by 4 bases and J by 1 base, with 9 bases between. CDR3 DNA: TGTGCCAGCAGTGGCAGGGGGGGCACAGATACGCAGTATTTT. Its protein is CASSGRGGTDTQYF. Combining the CDR3 with reference TRBV2 and TRBJ2-3 gives the whole variable domain EPEVTQTPSHQVTQMGQEVILRCVPISNHLYFYWYRQILGQKVEFLVSFYNNEISEKSEIFDDQFSVERPDGSNFTLKIRSTKLEDSAMYFCASSGRGGTDTQYFGPGTRLTVL.

The chain couples TRBV5-1 to TRBJ2-7; D possibly corresponds to TRBD1 (6 bases). The V gene lost 4 bases and the J gene lost 3 bases, with 17 bases spanning the gap. CDR3 length: 15 residues. The germline V gene encodes CDR1 SGHRS and CDR2 YFSETQ. The CDR3 DNA is TGCGCCAGCAGCCCCGGGACACTTACCCTCTACGAGCAGTACTTC. Translated: CASSPGTLTLYEQYF.

This chain connects TRBV5-4 to TRBJ2-3, with 9 nucleotides matching TRBD2. CDR1 is SGHNT, CDR2 YYREEE, per germline (reference sequence). CDR3 length: 14 residues. The junction had 9 bases not matched to a gene; V was cut back by 2 bases and J by 11 bases. CDR3 in amino acids: CASSFRASGMEQYF. The CDR3, as DNA: TGTGCCAGCAGCTTCAGGGCTAGCGGGATGGAGCAGTATTTT.

The rearrangement uses TRBV19 and TRBJ2-1, with 7 bases aligning to TRBD1. CDR3 length: 14 residues. After removal of 5 bases from V and 4 bases from J, the junction contained 5 bases not matched to a gene. Germline lookup yields CDR1 LNHDA and CDR2 SQIVND (reference sequence). The CDR3 DNA is TGTGCCAGTAGTGCGCACAGGGGATACAATGAGCAGTTCTTC. Translated: CASSAHRGYNEQFF.

This chain links TRBV7-2 with TRBJ2-1; the match to TRBD2 covers 16 bases. This CDR3 contains 17 residues. The V and J ends lost 4 bases and 8 bases, in that order; junction bases with no gene match: 8. Germline-derived CDR1 and CDR2 are SGHTA and FQGNSA. CDR3 bases: TGTGCCAGCAGCTGGGGACTAGCGGGAGGGCCACGGGATGAGCAGTTCTTC. It specifies CASSWGLAGGPRDEQFF. Based on the CDR3 plus reference TRBV7-2 and TRBJ2-1, the full variable domain is GAGVSQSPSNKVTEKGKDVELRCDPISGHTALYWYRQSLGQGLEFLIYFQGNSAPDKSGLPSDRFSAERTGGSVSTLTIQRTQQEDSAVYLCASSWGLAGGPRDEQFFGPGTRLTVL.

The chain joins TRBV30 to TRBJ2-7; D perhaps matches TRBD2 (7 bases). V dropped 4 bases and J dropped 2 bases, with 12 bases sitting between them. This CDR3 is built from 13 residues. Germline CDR1 reads GTSNPN; CDR2 reads SVGIG (reference sequence). CDR3 residues: CAWTGGQAYEQYF. CDR3 nucleotides: TGTGCCTGGACCGGGGGGCAGGCCTACGAGCAGTACTTC. The complete variable domain, with remaining parts taken from reference TRBV30 and TRBJ2-7, reads SQTIHQWPATLVQPVGSPLSLECTVEGTSNPNLYWYRQAAGRGLQLLFYSVGIGQISSEVPQNLSASRPQDRQFILSSKKLLLSDSGFYLCAWTGGQAYEQYFGPGTRLTVT.